Each of the 20 T cell receptor beta chains below was sequenced from the same sample in a study of molecular identifiers for immune sequencing clone quantification. Each CDR3 protein is one row after TCRdb ran MiXCR on the PCR reads. The table lists over 300,000 distinct CDR3 sequences, roughly 24% of them singletons. Input material: naive CD8+ T cells from blood, with Jurkat cell RNA spiked in. The subset: FACS-sorted CD8+CD4-CCR7+CD45RA+ naive T cells. The receptors come from a human donor in good health. Some libraries in this study had Jurkat cell RNA spiked in.

To note about this clonotype: Possible read error: a much larger clone is one base away. This chain connects TRBV5-6 to TRBJ1-5; possibly TRBD1 for D (5 bases). Germline V lookup: CDR1 SGHDT, CDR2 YYEEEE. The V gene lost 3 bases and the J gene lost 9 bases, with 10 bases spanning the gap. The CDR3 contains 12 residues. The CDR3 reads CASSSGTRPQHF. CDR3 coding DNA: TGTGCCAGCAGCTCCGGGACCAGGCCCCAGCATTTT.

On this clonotype: A much larger clone sits a single nucleotide away, making a read error possible. The rearrangement links TRBV7-8 to TRBJ2-3; D perhaps matches TRBD2 (6 bases). The V gene lost 7 bases and the J gene lost 8 bases, with 13 bases spanning the gap. The CDR3 runs to 12 residues. Germline loops: CDR1 SGHVS, CDR2 FQNEAQ. The CDR3 reads CASMDTGVTQYF. DNA for the CDR3: TGTGCCAGCATGGATACGGGAGTTACGCAGTATTTT.

To note about this clonotype: No conserved phenylalanine or tryptophan ends this CDR3, so it is likely a read error. The CDR3 DNA reads TGTGCCAGCAGTGAACTAACCAACTCCTACAATGAGCAGTTCTTG. Its protein is CASSELTNSYNEQFL. This chain links TRBV6-1 with TRBJ2-1, with D uncertain. The CDR3 sequence is 15 residues long. The germline V gene has CDR1 MNHNS and CDR2 SASEGT. Deletions cut 2 bases from V and 0 bases from J, with 8 bases between.

This clonotype came up many times. The CDR3: CASSTGTSAQETQYF. For the CDR3, the DNA is TGTGCCAGCAGCACCGGGACTAGCGCTCAAGAGACCCAGTACTTC. This chain uses TRBV5-5 with TRBJ2-5; 10 positions match TRBD2. The length of the CDR3 is 15 residues. From germline, CDR1 is SGHKS and CDR2 YYEKEE (reference sequence). Trimming cost V 4 bases and J 2 bases; bases outside gene matches: 5.

This chain joins TRBV7-9 and TRBJ2-3; D possibly corresponds to TRBD2 (6 bases). The V gene's germline CDR1 is SEHNR and CDR2 FQNEAQ (reference sequence). V lost 1 base, J lost 7 bases, and 15 bases lay in between. The CDR3 consists of 15 residues. In DNA, the CDR3 is TGTGCCAGCAGCTTAGGTGGGGCGGGGTGGAATACGCAGTATTTT. Translation gives CASSLGGAGWNTQYF.

In this sample, this clonotype turned up a few times. V usage is TRBV4-1 and J usage is TRBJ2-5; 9 nucleotides align to TRBD1. After removal of 3 bases from V and 3 bases from J, the junction contained 8 bases not matched to a gene. There are 16 residues in the CDR3. Germline V gene data show CDR1 as MGHRA and CDR2 as YSYEKL. CDR3 DNA: TGCGCCAGCAGCCACTTACCGGGACAGGGAGAAGAGACCCAGTACTTC. The encoded protein is CASSHLPGQGEETQYF.

For this clonotype: With a much larger clone just one base away, this may be a read error. V gene TRBV27 combines with J gene TRBJ2-7; 9 positions match TRBD1. CDR3 size: 14 residues. Germline CDR1 is MNHEY and CDR2 is SMNVEV (reference sequence). CDR3: CASSPGTGLGEQNF. The CDR3 region has the DNA TGTGCCAGCAGTCCCGGGACAGGGCTCGGGGAGCAGAACTTC.

The gene calls are TRBV7-9 and TRBJ2-3; D not certain. The germline V and J ends were trimmed by 2 bases and 5 bases, with 8 bases remaining between them. The CDR3 has 13 residues. The germline CDR1 and CDR2 sequences are SEHNR and FQNEAQ (reference sequence). CDR3 sequence reads: CASSLLGLDTQYF. The CDR3 bases are TGTGCCAGCAGCTTATTGGGGTTAGATACGCAGTATTTT.

As to this clonotype: This sequence may be a read error, since a much larger clone differs from it by one base. This chain connects TRBV7-8 to TRBJ2-3; D remains ambiguous. The CDR3 sequence is 13 residues long. Germline CDR1 SGHVS, CDR2 FQNEAQ. Trimming took 5 bases from V and 2 from J, leaving 8 bases between them. CDR3 DNA sequence: TGTGCCAGCAGCCCTACCCTCACAGATACGCAGTATTTT. Its translation is CASSPTLTDTQYF.

The rearrangement uses TRBV12-3 or TRBV12-4 and TRBJ2-7; tentatively, D is TRBD1 (6 bases). The V end lost 5 bases, the J end lost 10 bases, and 12 bases lay between the germline ends. CDR3 length equals 11 residues. The CDR3 DNA reads as TGTGCCAGCAGTCCACAGGGTATTCAGTACTTC. Translating it yields CASSPQGIQYF.

The chain couples TRBV7-6 to TRBJ2-3; 10 bases match TRBD2. The CDR3 extends over 15 amino acids. Germline CDR1 reads SGHVS; CDR2 reads FNYEAQ. Germline trimming cut 5 bases from V and 5 bases from J; bases unmatched to any gene: 7. The CDR3 DNA sequence: TGTGCCAGCAGCACCGAGAGGACTAGCGGAGATACGCAGTATTTT. As protein: CASSTERTSGDTQYF.

This clonotype was picked up many times. The V and J genes are TRBV7-2 and TRBJ2-7; 8 nucleotides agree with TRBD2. Germline values: CDR1 SGHTA, CDR2 FQGNSA. V lost 4 bases, J lost 4 bases, and 3 bases stayed unmatched. The CDR3 runs to 13 residues. The CDR3 DNA is TGTGCCAGCAGCTCGTCTAGCGGGTACGAGCAGTACTTC. It is translated as CASSSSSGYEQYF.

This clonotype was observed a handful of times. The genes are TRBV4-2 and TRBJ2-7; possibly TRBD1 for D (5 bases). This CDR3 region has 15 residues. Germline V gene sequence: CDR1 LGHNA, CDR2 YNFKEQ. Trimming shortened V by 2 bases and J by 6 bases, and 17 bases separated the two germline ends. CDR3 protein: CASSQRDPQGPEQYF. CDR3 coding DNA: TGTGCCAGCAGCCAAAGGGATCCCCAGGGTCCCGAGCAGTACTTC.

Ten or more counts support this clonotype. V gene TRBV29-1 combines with J gene TRBJ1-1; D uncertain. With 6 bases removed from V and 0 bases from J, the gap between germline ends came to 8 bases. The CDR3 extends over 12 amino acids. CDR1 and CDR2 (germline): SQVTM, ANQGSEA. CDR3 coding DNA: TGCAGCGTCCTATATCTGAACACTGAAGCTTTCTTT. Encoded protein: CSVLYLNTEAFF.

For this clonotype: Here the CDR3 omits its conserved ending phenylalanine or tryptophan, so a read error is the likely source. The genes are TRBV6-2 or TRBV6-3 and TRBJ2-7, with D maybe TRBD2 (6 bases). The CDR3 covers 15 residues. Germline V gene sequence: CDR1 MNHEY, CDR2 SVGEGT. The V and J ends lost 0 bases and 7 bases respectively, with 16 bases between them. This CDR3 reads CASSYSTGEVGEQYL. As DNA, the CDR3 is TGTGCCAGCAGTTACTCGACGGGAGAAGTAGGGGAGCAGTACCTC.

Relative to its sample, this clonotype is medium-sized. This sequence joins TRBV4-3 and TRBJ2-7; 8 nucleotides match TRBD2. After removal of 1 base from V and 5 bases from J, the junction contained 13 bases not matched to a gene. CDR3 length: 17 amino acids. CDR1 and CDR2 from the germline V gene are LGHNA and YSLEER. CDR3 region: CASSQGTVRGGADEQYF. The CDR3 coding sequence is TGCGCCAGCAGCCAAGGGACGGTCCGGGGGGGCGCGGACGAGCAGTACTTC.

In its sample, this clonotype was seen a few times. CDR3 region: CASSQGAGQRTYEQYF. In DNA form, the CDR3 reads TGTGCCAGCAGCCAAGGGGCGGGACAGAGGACCTACGAGCAGTACTTC. The rearrangement joins TRBV4-2 to TRBJ2-7, with D tentatively TRBD1 (7 bases). The CDR3 extends over 16 amino acids. From germline, CDR1 is LGHNA and CDR2 YNFKEQ. Trimming stripped 1 base from V and 2 bases from J, with 15 bases between.

CDR3 DNA: TGTGCCAGCAGCGTAGCGACAGGGGCCTTCAATGAGCAGTTCTTC. Translated, it gives CASSVATGAFNEQFF. The chain recombines TRBV9 with TRBJ2-1; 8 positions match TRBD1. This CDR3 has 15 residues. Trimming cost V 0 bases and J 6 bases; bases outside gene matches: 5. Per germline, CDR1 SGDLS and CDR2 YYNGEE.

There are many counts of this clonotype. The chain employs TRBV12-3 or TRBV12-4 and TRBJ2-5; TRBD2 matches 12 bases. Unmatched junction bases numbered 6, after V lost 6 bases and J lost 1 base. The CDR3 covers 16 residues. CDR3 loop: CASSPGTSGPQETQYF. CDR3 in DNA: TGTGCCAGCAGCCCCGGGACTAGCGGGCCCCAAGAGACCCAGTACTTC.

At least ten counts were recorded for this clonotype. The chain combines TRBV28 with TRBJ2-2, with D unclear. Trimming stripped 3 bases from V and 1 base from J, with 6 bases between. There are 14 residues in the CDR3. CDR1 and CDR2 (germline): MDHEN, SYDVKM. DNA of the CDR3: TGTGCCAGCAGTTTGTCAGGGAACACCGGGGAGCTGTTTTTT. Encoded protein: CASSLSGNTGELFF.